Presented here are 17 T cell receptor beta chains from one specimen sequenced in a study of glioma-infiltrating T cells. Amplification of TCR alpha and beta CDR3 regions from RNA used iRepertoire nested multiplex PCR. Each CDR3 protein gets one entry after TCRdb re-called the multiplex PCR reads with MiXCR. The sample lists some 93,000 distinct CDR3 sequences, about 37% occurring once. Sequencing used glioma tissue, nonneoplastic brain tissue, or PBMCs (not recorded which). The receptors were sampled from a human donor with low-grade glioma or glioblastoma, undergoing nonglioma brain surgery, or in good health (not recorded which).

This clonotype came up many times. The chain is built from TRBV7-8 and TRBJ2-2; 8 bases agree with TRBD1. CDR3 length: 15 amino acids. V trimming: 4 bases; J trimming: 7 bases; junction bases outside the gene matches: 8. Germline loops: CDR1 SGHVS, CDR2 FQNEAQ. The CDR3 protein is CASSSYGQGSGELFF. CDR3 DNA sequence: TGTGCCAGCAGCTCCTACGGACAGGGAAGCGGGGAGCTGTTTTTT.

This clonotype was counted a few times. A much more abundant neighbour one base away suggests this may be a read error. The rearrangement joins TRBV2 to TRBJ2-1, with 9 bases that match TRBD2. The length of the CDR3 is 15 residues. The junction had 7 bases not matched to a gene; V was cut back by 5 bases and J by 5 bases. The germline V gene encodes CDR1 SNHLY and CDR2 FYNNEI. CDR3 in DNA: TGTGCCAGCAGTTTTGATAGCGGGGGAAACAATGAGCAGTTCTTC. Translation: CASSFDSGGNNEQFF.

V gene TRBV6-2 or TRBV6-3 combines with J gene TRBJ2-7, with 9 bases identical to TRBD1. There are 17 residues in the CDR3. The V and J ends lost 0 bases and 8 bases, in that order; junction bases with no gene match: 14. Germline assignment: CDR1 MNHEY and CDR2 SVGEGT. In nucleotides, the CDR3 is TGTGCCAGCAGTTACTCATCGCGGGGACAGGGAAGCCACAAGCAGTACTTC. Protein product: CASSYSSRGQGSHKQYF.

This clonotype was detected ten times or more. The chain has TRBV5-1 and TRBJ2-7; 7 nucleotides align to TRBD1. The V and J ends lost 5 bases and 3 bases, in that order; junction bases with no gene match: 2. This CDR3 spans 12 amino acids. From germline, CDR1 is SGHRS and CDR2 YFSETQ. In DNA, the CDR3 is TGCGCCAGCAGGGGACAGTTCTACGAGCAGTACTTC. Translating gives CASRGQFYEQYF.

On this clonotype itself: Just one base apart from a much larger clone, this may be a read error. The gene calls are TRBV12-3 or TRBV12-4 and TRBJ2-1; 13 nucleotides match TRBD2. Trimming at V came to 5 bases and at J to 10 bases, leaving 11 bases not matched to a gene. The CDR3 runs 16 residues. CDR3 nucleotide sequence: TGTGCCAGCAGTCGTCGGACTAGCGGGAGTCTCGACGAGCAGTTCTTC. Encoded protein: CASSRRTSGSLDEQFF.

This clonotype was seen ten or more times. The CDR3 loop reads CSVEDYNEQFF. Written as DNA, the CDR3 is TGCAGCGTTGAAGACTACAATGAGCAGTTCTTC. The chain carries TRBV29-1 and TRBJ2-1; D remains ambiguous. Trimming shortened V by 0 bases and J by 3 bases, and 0 bases separated the two germline ends. The CDR3 is 11 residues long. Germline V CDR1 and CDR2: SQVTM, ANQGSEA.

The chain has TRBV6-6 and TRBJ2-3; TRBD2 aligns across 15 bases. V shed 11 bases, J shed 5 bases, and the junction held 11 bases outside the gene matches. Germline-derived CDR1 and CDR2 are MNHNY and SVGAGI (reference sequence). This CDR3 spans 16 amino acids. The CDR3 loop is CAGRTSGRALRDTQYF. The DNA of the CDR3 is TGTGCCGGAAGGACTAGCGGGAGGGCCTTACGAGATACGCAGTATTTT.

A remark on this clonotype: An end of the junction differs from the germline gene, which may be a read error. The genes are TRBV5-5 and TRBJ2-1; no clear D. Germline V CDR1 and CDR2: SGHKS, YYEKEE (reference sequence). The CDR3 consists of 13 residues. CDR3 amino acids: CASSMNSYSEQFF. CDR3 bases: TGTGCCAGCAGCATGAACAGTTACAGTGAGCAGTTCTTC.

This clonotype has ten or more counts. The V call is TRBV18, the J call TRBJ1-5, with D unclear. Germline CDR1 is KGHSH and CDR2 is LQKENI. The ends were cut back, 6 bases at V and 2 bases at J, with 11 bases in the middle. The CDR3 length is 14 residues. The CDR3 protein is CASSPREGNQPQHF. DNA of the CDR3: TGTGCCAGCTCGCCCCGGGAGGGCAATCAGCCCCAGCATTTT.

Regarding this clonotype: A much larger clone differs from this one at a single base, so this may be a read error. CDR3 DNA sequence: TGCAGCGTTGAAGTGGGCTACGAGCAGTTCTTC. Protein product: CSVEVGYEQFF. The chain combines TRBV29-1 with TRBJ2-1; D unclear. Germline CDR1 is SQVTM and CDR2 is ANQGSEA. The V end lost 1 base, the J end lost 10 bases, and 8 bases lay between the germline ends. The CDR3 totals 11 residues.

The CDR3 nucleotides are TGCAGTGCTATACTACCGCCGGGGGGGCCAGGAGATACGCAGTATTTT. It codes for CSAILPPGGPGDTQYF. The chain has TRBV20-1 and TRBJ2-3; 8 positions agree with TRBD2. Germline V gene sequence: CDR1 DFQATT, CDR2 SNEGSKA (reference sequence). Germline trimming cut 4 bases from V and 5 bases from J; bases unmatched to any gene: 14. This CDR3 region has 16 residues.

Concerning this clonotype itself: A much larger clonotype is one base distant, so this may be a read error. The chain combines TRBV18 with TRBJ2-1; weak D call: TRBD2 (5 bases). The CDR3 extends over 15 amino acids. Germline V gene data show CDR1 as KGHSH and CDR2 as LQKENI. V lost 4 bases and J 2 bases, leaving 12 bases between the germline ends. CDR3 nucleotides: TGTGCCAGCTCACGCGGACTCCCCACCTACAATGAGCAGTTCTTC. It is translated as CASSRGLPTYNEQFF.

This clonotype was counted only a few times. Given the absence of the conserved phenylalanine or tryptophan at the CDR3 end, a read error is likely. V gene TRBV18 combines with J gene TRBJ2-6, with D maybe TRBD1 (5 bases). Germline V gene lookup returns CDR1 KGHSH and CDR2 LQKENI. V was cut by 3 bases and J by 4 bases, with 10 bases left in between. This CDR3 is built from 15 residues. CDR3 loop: CASSPQGLGANVLTS. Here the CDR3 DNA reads TGTGCCAGCTCACCGCAGGGATTGGGGGCCAACGTCCTGACTTCC.

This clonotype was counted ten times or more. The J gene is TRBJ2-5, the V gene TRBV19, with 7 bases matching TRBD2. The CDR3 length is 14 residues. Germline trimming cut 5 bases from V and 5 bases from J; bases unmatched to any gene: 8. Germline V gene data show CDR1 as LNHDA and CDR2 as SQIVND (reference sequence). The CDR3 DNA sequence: TGTGCCAGTAGTTCAAGACTAGCCGCGGAGACCCAGTACTTC. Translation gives CASSSRLAAETQYF.

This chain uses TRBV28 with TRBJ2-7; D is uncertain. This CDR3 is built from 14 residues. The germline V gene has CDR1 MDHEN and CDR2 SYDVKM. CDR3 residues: CASSLAQFSYEQYF. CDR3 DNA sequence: TGTGCTAGCTCCCTCGCCCAGTTCTCCTACGAGCAGTACTTC.

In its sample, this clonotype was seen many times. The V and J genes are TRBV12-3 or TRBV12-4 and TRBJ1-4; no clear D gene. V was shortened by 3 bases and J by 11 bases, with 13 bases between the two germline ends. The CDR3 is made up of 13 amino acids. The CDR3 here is CASSLFGIDKLFF. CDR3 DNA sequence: TGTGCCAGCAGTTTGTTCGGGATTGATAAACTGTTTTTT.

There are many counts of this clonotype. CDR3 residues: CASSRDSSNTGELFF. Written as DNA, the CDR3 is TGTGCCAGCAGCCGTGACAGTTCGAACACCGGGGAGCTGTTTTTT. This chain links TRBV7-9 with TRBJ2-2; tentative D call: TRBD1 (5 bases). The CDR3 covers 15 residues. Looked up from germline, CDR1 is SEHNR and CDR2 is FQNEAQ (reference sequence). V was trimmed by 5 bases and J by 0 bases, leaving 10 bases between them.